This TCR beta chain was sequenced during a study of blood T cell repertoires in COVID-19. For the study at large: From T cells, B-cell-depleted T cells, or PBMCs came the material, which was cDNA or gDNA.

Trimming stripped 6 bases from V and 5 bases from J, with 16 bases between. The CDR3 is 15 amino acids. Germline V CDR1 and CDR2: SGHVS, FNYEAQ. Original handling: Nucleated cell number was recorded as an estimate derived from reference gene primer amplification. Generated by immunoSEQ multiplex PCR, the TCRdb table keeps only in-frame clones and is missing some. V, J and clone size derive from that table, while D and trimming were established from the DNA sequence. Of approximately 180,000 clones in the sample, nearly 80% were seen once. The sequence was obtained from a woman in her 70s with acute or convalescent COVID-19. The chain has TRBV7-6 and TRBJ2-2; D remains ambiguous. Material: peripheral blood. As DNA, the CDR3 is TGTGCCAGCAGTTCTAGAATTGGAGATACCGGGGAGCTGTTTTTT. Encoded protein: CASSSRIGDTGELFF.